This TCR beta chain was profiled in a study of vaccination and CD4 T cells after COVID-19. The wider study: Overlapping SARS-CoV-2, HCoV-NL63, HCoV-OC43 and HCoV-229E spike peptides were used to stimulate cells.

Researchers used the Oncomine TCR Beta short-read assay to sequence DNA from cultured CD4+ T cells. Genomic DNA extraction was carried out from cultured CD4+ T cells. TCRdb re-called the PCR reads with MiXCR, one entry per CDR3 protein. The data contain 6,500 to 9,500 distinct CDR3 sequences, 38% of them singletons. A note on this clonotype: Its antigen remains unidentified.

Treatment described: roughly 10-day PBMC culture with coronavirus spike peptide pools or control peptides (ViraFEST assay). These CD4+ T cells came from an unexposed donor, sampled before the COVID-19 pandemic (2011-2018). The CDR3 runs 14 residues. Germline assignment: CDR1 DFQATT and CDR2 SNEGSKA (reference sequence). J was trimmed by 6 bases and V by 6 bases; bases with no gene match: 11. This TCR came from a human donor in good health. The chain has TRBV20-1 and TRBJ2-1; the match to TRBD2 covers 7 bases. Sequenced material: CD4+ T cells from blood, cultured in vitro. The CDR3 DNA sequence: TGCAGTGCCCCACTCCGGGGCGGGAGCAATGAGCAGTTCTTC. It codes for CSAPLRGGSNEQFF.